This TCR beta chain emerged from a study of long-term antiretroviral therapy in people with HIV. Study-level findings and limits: Against controls, HIV repertoires showed narrower ranges of CDR3 length.

Treatment for every participant with HIV took place in the United States. As to this clone: Its antigen is undetermined.

The run of the v3.0 immunoSEQ assay was at survey level. Profiled with immunoSEQ multiplex PCR; TCRdb holds only in-frame clones, not every one. The sample includes under 35,000 clones, nearly 90% of them seen just once. CDR3 length: 16 residues. Trimming removed 0 bases from V and 3 bases from J, with 14 bases in between. From germline, CDR1 is MGHRA and CDR2 YSYEKL. Sequenced here: unsorted PBMCs, sampled 1.1 years after starting antiretroviral therapy. V usage is TRBV4-1 and J usage is TRBJ1-1; TRBD1 is a possible D gene (5 bases). The TCR comes from a young man with HIV. CDR3 nucleotide sequence: TGCGCCAGCAGCCAAGATGCAGGGACGGGGGACACTGAAGCTTTCTTT. This gives the protein CASSQDAGTGDTEAFF.